Below are 28 T cell receptor beta chains sequenced from a single sample in a study of tumor-infiltrating lymphocytes in primary liver carcinoma. Making TCR beta cDNA involved 400 to 600 ng total RNA and a constant-region primer. Sequencing libraries for TCR beta derived from three nested multiplex PCR rounds that used slightly modified ARM-PCR. Both of the initial two PCR rounds ran for approximately 11 cycles and employed TRBV1-TRBV30 forward primers alongside a C-beta reverse primer. A single record per CDR3 protein comes from TCRdb applying MiXCR to the multiplex PCR reads. The profile shows 330,000 or so distinct CDR3 sequences, approximately 64% of them singletons. Unsorted whole blood supplied the blood RNA, and germline DNA was isolated too. The sequencing input was peripheral blood. Source of these receptors: a middle-aged man with primary liver carcinoma and hepatitis B virus infection.

This clonotype was detected ten times or more. The CDR3 nucleotides read TGTGCCAGCAGCTTAGCAAGCTTCGATGAGCAGTTCTTC. It translates to CASSLASFDEQFF. The chain joins TRBV11-2 to TRBJ2-1; D uncertain. This CDR3 region has 13 residues. V shed 1 base and J shed 8 bases, with 9 bases lying between them. In germline, CDR1 is SGHAT, CDR2 FQNNGV.

This clonotype showed up just a few times. The genes are TRBV4-2 and TRBJ1-1; D may be TRBD1 (6 bases). Trimming cost V 1 base and J 7 bases, with 16 bases left between them. The CDR3 length is 15 residues. From germline, CDR1 is LGHNA and CDR2 YNFKEQ. The CDR3 here is CASSQGGRTDIEAFF. The CDR3 coding sequence is TGTGCCAGCAGCCAAGGGGGGCGCACGGACATTGAAGCTTTCTTT.

A note on this clonotype: A much more abundant neighbour one base away suggests this may be a read error. CDR3 sequence: CASSQQARGGNEQYF. In nucleotides, the CDR3 is TGCGCCAGCAGCCAACAGGCAAGGGGCGGGAACGAGCAGTACTTC. This chain uses TRBV4-1 with TRBJ2-7; maybe TRBD2 (6 bases). Trimming pared 2 bases from V and 5 bases from J, leaving 16 bases between. Germline CDR1 and CDR2: MGHRA and YSYEKL. The CDR3 consists of 15 residues.

For this clonotype: A much more abundant neighbour one base away suggests this may be a read error. This sequence joins TRBV6-2 or TRBV6-3 and TRBJ1-2, with D possibly being TRBD1 (6 bases). There are 13 residues in the CDR3. The germline V and J ends were trimmed by 4 bases and 7 bases, with 13 bases remaining between them. In germline, CDR1 is MNHEY, CDR2 SVGEGT. The CDR3 sequence is CASSFGQCGGYTF. The CDR3 nucleotides are TGTGCCAGCAGTTTCGGACAGTGCGGTGGCTACACCTTC.

Turning to this clonotype: The junction shows a germline mismatch at one end, possibly a read error. This rearrangement joins TRBV6-5 to TRBJ2-5; D call uncertain. Germline V CDR1 and CDR2: MNHEY, SVGAGI. CDR3 length: 11 residues. CDR3 DNA sequence: TGTGCCAGCAATTACTCGAAGAGCCAGTACTTC. It encodes CASNYSKSQYF.

On this clonotype itself: The CDR3 end shows no conserved phenylalanine or tryptophan, and so a read error is likely. The genes are TRBV10-3 and TRBJ2-1, with 8 bases matching TRBD2. The CDR3 consists of 17 residues. CDR1 is ENHRY, CDR2 SYGVKD, per germline. V lost 0 bases and J lost 9; bases outside the gene matches: 13. The CDR3 is CAISESQEGTSSGEQFL. The DNA for the CDR3 is TGTGCCATCAGTGAGTCCCAGGAAGGGACTAGTTCGGGTGAGCAGTTCTTA.

Worth noting for this clonotype: It is unclear where the CDR3 begins or ends on the DNA, so no DNA is shown, and the CDR3 is as TCRdb lists it. V gene TRBV11-2 combines with J gene TRBJ2-1; the DNA was not used to check the table's D call, TRBD1. CDR1 is SGHAT, CDR2 FQNNGV, per germline. Both ends counted, the CDR3 spans 17 residues. This CDR3 reads CASSLGLWGQGASEQFF.

The chain employs TRBV12-3 or TRBV12-4 and TRBJ1-6; D is uncertain. The CDR3 runs to 13 residues. Trimming left V 4 bases short and J 7 bases short, with 8 bases between. CDR3 in amino acids: CASSSDGNSPLHF. Written as DNA, the CDR3 is TGTGCCAGCAGTTCAGACGGGAATTCACCCCTCCACTTT.

The CDR3 region is CASSQDRLAGGNNEQFF. CDR3 DNA sequence: TGCGCCAGCAGCCAAGACCGTCTAGCGGGAGGGAACAATGAGCAGTTCTTC. The gene calls are TRBV4-3 and TRBJ2-1; 12 nucleotides align to TRBD2. Germline-derived CDR1 and CDR2 are LGHNA and YSLEER. V lost 0 bases and J lost 5; bases outside the gene matches: 5. The CDR3 has 17 amino acids.

CDR3: CASTRVGLAAITKNIQYF. CDR3 sequence (DNA): TGTGCCAGCACCCGGGTAGGACTAGCGGCAATAACCAAAAACATTCAGTACTTC. V is TRBV6-1 and J is TRBJ2-4, with 10 nucleotides matching TRBD2. The ends lost 7 bases at V and 2 bases at J; junction bases unmatched: 14. The CDR3 consists of 18 residues. CDR1 and CDR2 from the germline V gene are MNHNS and SASEGT.

This clonotype has at least ten counts. The rearrangement links TRBV13 to TRBJ2-1; 9 bases match TRBD2. CDR1 is PRHDT and CDR2 is FYEKMQ in the germline V gene (reference sequence). The trim removed 5 bases at V and 2 bases at J, leaving 4 bases unmatched. The CDR3 sequence is 15 residues long. For the CDR3, the DNA is TGTGCCAGCAGCCCCAGCGGGGGGACCTACAATGAGCAGTTCTTC. This translates into CASSPSGGTYNEQFF.

This clonotype was counted a few times. V usage is TRBV25-1 and J usage is TRBJ2-2; D gene ambiguous. V gave up 7 bases and J gave up 3 bases, with 9 bases separating them. Germline-derived CDR1 and CDR2 are MGHDK and SYGVNS. There are 13 residues in the CDR3. DNA of the CDR3: TGTGCCAGCACTGAGCGATACACCGGGGAGCTGTTTTTT. Translated: CASTERYTGELFF.

Notes on this clonotype: This likely comes from a read error, as the CDR3 has no conserved phenylalanine or tryptophan at its end. The chain carries TRBV11-1 and TRBJ1-2, with D possibly being TRBD1 (5 bases). The germline V gene encodes CDR1 SGHAT and CDR2 FQDESV (reference sequence). The CDR3 totals 13 residues. The CDR3 region is CTSSLDINYGYTL. In DNA, the CDR3 is TGTACCAGCAGCCTGGACATCAACTATGGCTACACCCTC.

This clonotype was recorded a few times. This chain connects TRBV6-5 to TRBJ2-3; 12 positions match TRBD2. J was trimmed by 0 bases and V by 5 bases; bases with no gene match: 9. The CDR3 has 18 amino acids. Germline V lookup: CDR1 MNHEY, CDR2 SVGAGI. CDR3 protein: CASSSLAGGESSTDTQYF. The CDR3 coding sequence is TGTGCCAGCAGTAGCCTAGCGGGAGGGGAATCTAGCACAGATACGCAGTATTTT.

The V call is TRBV7-8, the J call TRBJ2-1; 7 bases line up with TRBD1. The CDR3 loop spans 14 amino acids. Germline-derived CDR1 and CDR2 are SGHVS and FQNEAQ. The J segment lost 5 bases and the V segment lost 5 bases, leaving 6 bases of the junction unmatched. The CDR3 loop reads CASSPGTEDNEQFF. The CDR3 coding sequence is TGTGCCAGCAGCCCCGGGACAGAAGACAATGAGCAGTTCTTC.

With regard to this clonotype: Relative to the germline gene, one junction end is altered; a read error may explain this. The rearrangement uses TRBV4-1 and TRBJ2-7; TRBD1 aligns across 8 bases. The V gene's germline CDR1 is MGHRA and CDR2 YSYEKL. CDR3 length: 16 residues. In DNA, the CDR3 is TGCGCTAGCAACCAAGACGTGGCAGGGGGCGCATACGAGCAGTACTTC. Protein sequence: CASNQDVAGGAYEQYF.

A remark on this clonotype: This may be a read error: a much more frequent sequence differs by one nucleotide. The rearrangement joins TRBV5-6 to TRBJ2-7; D call uncertain. CDR3 size: 11 residues. The germline CDR1 and CDR2 sequences are SGHDT and YYEEEE. CDR3 nucleotides: TGTGACAGCAGTTTAAGTACCGAGCAGTACTTC. This translates into CDSSLSTEQYF.

This clonotype showed up many times. J is TRBJ2-1 and V is TRBV29-1, with D possibly matching TRBD1 (6 bases). CDR3 length equals 12 residues. Trimming shortened V by 3 bases and J by 8 bases, and 11 bases separated the two germline ends. The germline CDR1 and CDR2 sequences are SQVTM and ANQGSEA. DNA of the CDR3: TGCAGCGTTGACAGGGGAGTGGATGAGCAGTTCTTC. It encodes CSVDRGVDEQFF.

With respect to this clonotype: The conserved phenylalanine or tryptophan normally closing the CDR3 is absent here, so this likely arose from a read error. The rearrangement uses TRBV11-2 and TRBJ2-1, with 9 positions matching TRBD2. In germline, CDR1 is SGHAT, CDR2 FQNNGV. The CDR3 covers 15 residues. Here the CDR3 DNA reads TGTGCCAGCATAACCGGGACTAGCAGCTACAATGGGCAGTTCCTC. Amino acid sequence: CASITGTSSYNGQFL.

This clonotype was found a few times. The chain recombines TRBV5-1 with TRBJ2-3; 7 bases match TRBD2. Germline values: CDR1 SGHRS, CDR2 YFSETQ. Trimming took 1 base from V and 0 from J; bases not matched to a gene: 5. The CDR3 has 16 residues. DNA for the CDR3: TGCGCCAGCAGCTTGATGGTAGCGGGTAGCACAGATACGCAGTATTTT. Protein sequence: CASSLMVAGSTDTQYF.

On this clonotype: At one of its ends the junction is not consistent with the germline gene, which may arise from a read error. The V and J genes are TRBV25-1 and TRBJ1-6; D is unclear. Germline V gene data show CDR1 as MGHDK and CDR2 as SYGVNS. This CDR3 is built from 15 residues. CDR3 in amino acids: CASSDRGIYKSPLHF. The CDR3 DNA reads TGTGCCAGCAGTGATCGAGGTATCTATAAATCACCCCTCCACTTT.

About this clonotype itself: At one of its ends the junction is not consistent with the germline gene, which may arise from a read error. The chain is built from TRBV6-5 and TRBJ2-3; the match to TRBD2 covers 13 bases. This CDR3 is built from 17 residues. Germline V gene lookup returns CDR1 MNHEY and CDR2 SVGAGI. In DNA, the CDR3 is TGTGTCAGCAGTTACTCGCGAACTAGCGGGAGGGGGGATACGCAGTATTTT. Translation: CVSSYSRTSGRGDTQYF.

Notes on this clonotype: A much larger clone is a single base away; this may be a read error. The chain has TRBV14 and TRBJ1-2, with no clear D. Trimming took off 4 bases at V and 4 bases at J, with 16 bases between the two ends. The length of the CDR3 is 15 residues. Germline V gene data show CDR1 as SGHDN and CDR2 as FVKESK. The chain's CDR3 is CASSLSFGSIYGYTF. Written as DNA, the CDR3 is TGTGCCAGCAGCCTATCCTTTGGCAGCATCTATGGCTACACCTTC.

The sample holds many counts of this clonotype. V gene TRBV11-1 combines with J gene TRBJ2-1; the match to TRBD2 covers 8 bases. V shed 4 bases, J shed 9 bases, and the junction held 14 bases outside the gene matches. CDR3 length equals 16 residues. Germline CDR1 and CDR2: SGHAT and FQDESV (reference sequence). CDR3 in DNA: TGTGCCAGCAGCTCCCTTACTAGCGGACCTTATGGTGAGCAGTTCTTC. Its translation: CASSSLTSGPYGEQFF.

Worth noting for this clonotype: A much bigger clone sits one base away, suggesting this may be a read error. The CDR3 DNA follows: TGTGCCAGCAGGGAATCCAGCGGGAGCGGCCCCTTGCAGTATTTT. Protein sequence: CASRESSGSGPLQYF. This chain joins TRBV6-5 and TRBJ2-3; 8 bases line up with TRBD2. The CDR3 is 15 amino acids. Germline-derived CDR1 and CDR2 are MNHEY and SVGAGI. The trim removed 6 bases at V and 11 bases at J, leaving 16 bases unmatched.

On this clonotype itself: This could be a read error, since a much larger clone is one nucleotide away. V is TRBV6-1 and J is TRBJ2-2, with 8 bases lining up with TRBD1. The CDR3 length is 14 residues. V shed 11 bases, J shed 7 bases, and the junction held 12 bases outside the gene matches. The germline gives CDR1 MNHNS, CDR2 SASEGT. This CDR3 reads CAGTRGQAHGELFF. The CDR3 DNA follows: TGTGCCGGCACAAGGGGACAGGCGCACGGGGAGCTGTTTTTT.

On this clonotype: One end of the junction varies from germline; a read error may be responsible. The V gene is TRBV4-2, the J gene TRBJ2-3; TRBD1 aligns across 7 bases. The CDR3 is made up of 13 amino acids. Germline V CDR1 and CDR2: LGHNA, YNFKEQ. The CDR3 region has the DNA TGCCCCAGCAGCCAAGGTCTGGGGACAGCGCAGTATTTT. Translating it yields CPSSQGLGTAQYF.

On this clonotype itself: A read error may account for a junction end that differs from germline. The V and J genes are TRBV11-2 and TRBJ2-5, with D perhaps matching TRBD2 (5 bases). The CDR3 is made up of 13 amino acids. Germline V gene lookup returns CDR1 SGHAT and CDR2 FQNNGV. The CDR3, as DNA: TGTTCCAGCAGCTTGGAGGAAGGAGAGACCCAGTACTTC. It yields the protein CSSSLEEGETQYF.